This T cell receptor (beta chain) was obtained from a study of T cells in localized non-small cell lung cancer. The V and J ends lost 5 bases and 5 bases respectively, with 18 bases between them. The CDR3 totals 15 residues. CDR1 SEHNR and CDR2 FQNEAQ come from the germline V gene (reference sequence). Some clones are missing from TCRdb's copy, which holds only in-frame ones; the method was immunoSEQ multiplex PCR. The sample records tens of thousands of clones, over 85% being singletons. The clonotype was recovered from a male donor aged 60 or older with stage I squamous cell lung carcinoma. The sample consisted of peripheral blood, taken before any cancer treatment. The chain carries TRBV7-9 and TRBJ2-5, with D perhaps TRBD1 or TRBD2 (5 bases each). The chain's CDR3 is CASSLRDGTAETQYF. For the CDR3, the DNA is TGTGCCAGCAGCCTAAGGGACGGCACCGCGGAGACCCAGTACTTC.